This TCR beta chain was found in a study of beta chain features in type 1 diabetes (dated by TCRdb to between 2018 and 2020). Looking at the study overall: No differences in mean age, gender distribution, total cell number or subset yield were found between patients and healthy donors. A total of over 90,000,000 sorted cells were examined across all samples, and a strong correlation was observed between cell number per subset and RNA yield. The study compared TCRB repertoires of sorted circulating CD4+ T cell subsets between recently diagnosed type 1 diabetes patients and matched healthy donors. Whereas all 28 donors provided naive and central memory subsets, regulatory and stem cell-like memory subsets were isolated from just 8 patients and about 8 healthy donors.

The full study reports these points: Because cDNA was sequenced instead of genomic DNA, activated cells with high expression could be over-represented, although the groups did not differ in activation or CD3 levels. Patients with type 1 diabetes made fewer insertions and deleted more nucleotides at VDJ recombination sites, implying thymic rearrangement abnormalities. Shorter templates might have been favored by PCR, but patient and control samples were amplified and corrected together, so both groups would have been affected equally by any skew. Only small numbers of individuals were included in the HLA sub-analyses, which left unresolved whether HLA type had any influence on TCRB rearrangement. A moderate but significant shortening of TCRB CDR3 length was observed in type 1 diabetes patients in all four CD4+ subsets. The naive, central memory and regulatory TCRB repertoires appeared to resemble one another more closely among patients than among healthy donors.

The entire isolated RNA was reverse transcribed using the High Capacity cDNA Reverse Transcription Kit, and thus expressed TCRB transcripts were sequenced. Deep immunoSEQ sequencing was performed on naive, central memory and regulatory T cell samples, with an average of roughly 4 million total reads per sample. After sorted cells were lysed in RLT buffer, RNA was extracted with DNase-treated RNeasy Micro or Mini kits, with the choice depending on cell number. To prevent cross-contamination, each cell subset was processed individually, whereas patient and healthy donor samples were processed jointly. Using the immunoSEQ multiplex PCR, TCRB sequences were amplified from cDNA into 87-bp fragments spanning the CDR3 region. Sequencing of the amplicons was performed on the Illumina HiSeq platform. The paper's data handling went like this. PCR bias was computationally corrected using synthetic template baselines, reads within Hamming distance 2 were collapsed, and singletons that could not be merged were discarded. By aligning reads against IMGT, V, D and J genes, CDR3 length, and insertions or deletions at six rearrangement sites were assigned. Within each subset, clonotype counts were normalized to sorted cell number, and only after that were true diversity and Gini coefficients computed with the tcR R package. The overlap coefficient, calculated on TCRB nucleotide sequences, was used to measure repertoire sharing. The clones in this table, taken by TCRdb from immuneACCESS, are in-frame only. Not every clone is retained; where verified, under half of the shortfall comes from an unresolved V gene, and the cause of the rest is unknown. That table is the source of V, J and clone size, and D and trimming were worked out from the DNA. This sample has a few hundred thousand clones in its table, and about 30% of those were observed once. Under 5% of the sample is in the top ten clones.

Comment on this clone: Its antigen specificity is not known. The sample holds no much larger clone one base away, and base qualities are not on file.

Counted from cysteine to phenylalanine, this CDR3 has 11 amino acids. Only the CDR3 portion is preserved as DNA: 33 bases, with reading frame beginning at the first base. Taken from the germline V gene, the CDR1 and CDR2 loops are MNHNS and SASEGT. The germline ends are 12 bases apart after V is trimmed by 8 bases and J by 10 bases. A single peripheral blood draw of about 116 mL on average was collected from each donor into heparinised tubes. Using a panel that included CD45RO, CCR7, CD25, CD127, CD95 and CD27, naive, central memory, regulatory and stem cell-like memory CD4+ T cells were sorted on a BD FACSAria II. Purity was above 95% for every sorted population. PBMCs were separated immediately by Lymphoprep density gradient centrifugation and were stained directly, without being cultured. So that batch effects would be minimized, each experiment stained and sorted samples in pairs, pairing one healthy donor with one patient.

Sequencing input: central memory CD4+ T cells from blood. The chain is assembled from TRBV6-1 and TRBJ2-1, with the D segment identity uncertain. This TCR was sampled from a young man in good health. The DNA sequence is given as TGTGCCAGCGCGTCGCGCAGCGAGCAGTTCTTC. It translates to CASASRSEQFF.